This entry lists 23 T cell receptor beta chains sequenced from one sample in a study of blood T cell repertoires in COVID-19. Sequenced by immunoSEQ multiplex PCR; TCRdb stores in-frame clones only, minus some. The table includes some 220,000 clones, around 81% detected once. Sequenced input: peripheral blood. These receptors were obtained from a woman aged 60-70 years with acute or convalescent COVID-19.

The rearrangement uses TRBV4-2 and TRBJ1-1; tentative D call: TRBD1 (6 bases). V was trimmed by 3 bases and J by 4 bases, leaving 12 bases between them. CDR1 is LGHNA, CDR2 YNFKEQ, per germline. The CDR3 loop spans 14 amino acids. The CDR3 nucleotides are TGTGCCAGCAGCCACGGAGGGGGGGGCACTGAAGCTTTCTTT. Its translation: CASSHGGGGTEAFF.

The J gene is TRBJ1-2, the V gene TRBV7-9; 7 bases are shared with TRBD1. The junction had 7 bases not matched to a gene; V was cut back by 1 base and J by 5 bases. The CDR3 runs 15 residues. Per germline, CDR1 SEHNR and CDR2 FQNEAQ (reference sequence). In nucleotides, the CDR3 is TGTGCCAGCAGCTTAGAAGGGTACAGGGGTTATGGCTACACCTTC. As protein: CASSLEGYRGYGYTF. The whole variable domain, filled in from reference TRBV7-9 and TRBJ1-2, reads DTGVSQNPRHKITKRGQNVTFRCDPISEHNRLYWYRQTLGQGPEFLTYFQNEAQLEKSRLLSDRFSAERPKGSFSTLEIQRTEQGDSAMYLCASSLEGYRGYGYTFGSGTRLTVV.

The V call is TRBV5-5, the J call TRBJ2-2, with D tentatively TRBD1 (6 bases). Germline CDR1 SGHKS, CDR2 YYEKEE (reference sequence). Between the trimmed V and J ends, which lost 4 bases and 6 bases, there was a span of 19 bases. The CDR3 is 16 residues long. The CDR3 DNA reads as TGTGCCAGCAGCCAGGCCCGGAGGCAGGGGTCCGGGGAGCTGTTTTTT. Translating gives CASSQARRQGSGELFF.

This chain joins TRBV11-2 and TRBJ2-1; D possibly corresponds to TRBD1 (5 bases). The CDR3 totals 15 residues. CDR1 is SGHAT and CDR2 is FQNNGV in the germline V gene. V lost 1 base, J lost 6 bases, and 13 bases lay in between. CDR3 coding DNA: TGTGCCAGCAGCTTAGTTGGCGGACAAGGCAATGAGCAGTTCTTC. It specifies CASSLVGGQGNEQFF.

The chain employs TRBV19 and TRBJ2-1; TRBD1 matches 7 bases. Looked up from germline, CDR1 is LNHDA and CDR2 is SQIVND (reference sequence). The length of the CDR3 is 14 residues. Unmatched junction bases numbered 4, after V lost 5 bases and J lost 3 bases. The CDR3 DNA reads TGTGCCAGTAGTCGGGACAGACACTACAATGAGCAGTTCTTC. Amino acids: CASSRDRHYNEQFF.

The chain combines TRBV10-3 with TRBJ1-2, with D tentatively TRBD1 (5 bases). Trimming stripped 2 bases from V and 7 bases from J, with 14 bases between. This CDR3 region has 14 residues. CDR1 and CDR2 from the germline V gene are ENHRY and SYGVKD. The CDR3 sequence is CAISENGGFSGYTF. CDR3 DNA sequence: TGTGCCATCAGTGAGAATGGGGGGTTTTCTGGCTACACCTTC.

This clone was picked up a small number of times. The chain carries TRBV3-1 (or the pseudogene TRBV3-2) and TRBJ1-2; D call uncertain. Between the trimmed V and J ends, which lost 3 bases and 7 bases, there was a span of 15 bases. The CDR3 totals 14 residues. Germline values: CDR1 LGHDT, CDR2 YNNKEL (reference sequence). CDR3 coding DNA: TGTGCCAGCAGCCAGAGGGAGGTCCGAGGTGGCTACACCTTC. This codes for CASSQREVRGGYTF.

The J gene is TRBJ1-2, the V gene TRBV12-3 or TRBV12-4; a possible D gene is TRBD1 (5 bases). Trimming stripped 3 bases from V and 8 bases from J, with 10 bases between. The CDR3 is made up of 12 amino acids. The CDR3 spells CASSFDSWGYTF. The CDR3 DNA is TGTGCCAGCAGTTTTGACAGTTGGGGCTACACCTTC.

This clone was seen only a few times. The chain links TRBV30 to TRBJ2-3; 7 bases match TRBD2. V was pared by 3 bases and J by 5 bases, with 5 bases of the junction left unmatched. This CDR3 is built from 13 residues. Germline CDR1 and CDR2: GTSNPN and SVGIG (reference sequence). The DNA of the CDR3 is TGTGCCTGGAGAGGACCGGGGGGAGATACGCAGTATTTT. Amino acid sequence: CAWRGPGGDTQYF. The full variable domain, rest sourced from reference TRBV30 and TRBJ2-3, is SQTIHQWPATLVQPVGSPLSLECTVEGTSNPNLYWYRQAAGRGLQLLFYSVGIGQISSEVPQNLSASRPQDRQFILSSKKLLLSDSGFYLCAWRGPGGDTQYFGPGTRLTVL.

This chain joins TRBV5-6 and TRBJ2-1, with TRBD2 matching over 9 bases. The V gene end was trimmed by 3 bases and the J gene end by 10 bases; junction bases not matched to a gene: 8. Germline lookup yields CDR1 SGHDT and CDR2 YYEEEE. The CDR3 totals 14 residues. CDR3: CASSSAGGPREQFF. The CDR3 DNA reads TGTGCCAGCAGCTCCGCGGGGGGGCCACGAGAGCAGTTCTTC.

This clone was seen only a few times. The chain recombines TRBV12-3 or TRBV12-4 with TRBJ1-2; TRBD1 is a possible D gene (6 bases). The CDR3 has 13 residues. V was clipped by 7 bases and J by 7 bases, with 16 bases between them. CDR3 DNA: TGTGCCAGCACCGAACAGGGTGTGGGTGGCTACACCTTC. Amino acid sequence: CASTEQGVGGYTF.

V gene TRBV20-1 combines with J gene TRBJ2-1; D is perhaps TRBD1 or TRBD2 (5 bases each). V lost 3 bases and J 4 bases, leaving 13 bases between the germline ends. The CDR3 is 14 residues long. The germline V gene has CDR1 DFQATT and CDR2 SNEGSKA (reference sequence). The CDR3 region has the DNA TGCAGTGCTAGTGGGGGAAGGGGATACAATGAGCAGTTCTTC. This codes for CSASGGRGYNEQFF.

The rearrangement uses TRBV4-2 and TRBJ2-1, with 11 bases identical to TRBD1. V shed 2 bases, J shed 9 bases, and the junction held 6 bases outside the gene matches. This CDR3 contains 15 residues. Germline CDR1 LGHNA, CDR2 YNFKEQ. The CDR3, as DNA: TGTGCCAGCAGCCAACAAGGACAGGGGGCCTTTGAGCAGTTCTTC. Its protein product is CASSQQGQGAFEQFF.

The rearrangement joins TRBV4-1 to TRBJ1-5; possibly TRBD1 for D (5 bases). CDR1 is MGHRA, CDR2 YSYEKL, per germline. The CDR3 runs to 15 residues. V lost 0 bases to trimming and J lost 3 bases, with 9 bases between them. The CDR3 region has the DNA TGCGCCAGCAGCCAAGATTCAGGGTTCAATCAGCCCCAGCATTTT. Translating gives CASSQDSGFNQPQHF.

The chain uses TRBV29-1 and TRBJ1-2; D may be TRBD1 (5 bases). There are 17 residues in the CDR3. Germline values: CDR1 SQVTM, CDR2 ANQGSEA. Trimming left V 4 bases short and J 5 bases short, with 26 bases between. The CDR3 DNA follows: TGCAGCGTTGGAGACGCCGGGACCGGGAGTTTCGAGTATGGCTACACCTTC. It translates to CSVGDAGTGSFEYGYTF.

This rearrangement joins TRBV9 to TRBJ1-2; 8 bases line up with TRBD1. Trimming removed 4 bases from V and 4 bases from J; junction bases left unmatched: 3. The CDR3 is 13 residues long. The V gene's germline CDR1 is SGDLS and CDR2 YYNGEE. The CDR3: CASSPTGGYGYTF. CDR3 DNA: TGTGCCAGCAGCCCAACAGGGGGCTATGGCTACACCTTC.

This chain links TRBV19 with TRBJ1-4; unclear D gene. The germline V gene encodes CDR1 LNHDA and CDR2 SQIVND (reference sequence). The CDR3 contains 17 residues. V lost 3 bases and J 7 bases, leaving 21 bases between the germline ends. The DNA for the CDR3 is TGTGCCAGTAGTATTGGACTTAACTTCCGCTCTGCTGAAAAACTGTTTTTT. Amino acid sequence: CASSIGLNFRSAEKLFF.

The chain employs TRBV7-2 and TRBJ2-3; TRBD2 matches 11 bases. The junction had 6 bases not matched to a gene; V was cut back by 5 bases and J by 5 bases. The CDR3 runs 15 residues. CDR1 is SGHTA and CDR2 is FQGNSA in the germline V gene. The CDR3 DNA follows: TGTGCCAGCAGCCGTAGCGGGGGGGCCTTAGATACGCAGTATTTT. It yields the protein CASSRSGGALDTQYF.

To note about this clone: Other DNA variants within this sample encode the same CDR3. V usage is TRBV6-6 and J usage is TRBJ1-5; TRBD1 is a possible D gene (6 bases). This CDR3 has 12 residues. Per germline, CDR1 MNHNY and CDR2 SVGAGI (reference sequence). Trimming pared 8 bases from V and 3 bases from J, leaving 8 bases between. CDR3 in DNA: TGTGCCAGCTCAGGGGCCAATCAGCCCCAGCATTTT. It encodes CASSGANQPQHF.

The chain links TRBV5-6 to TRBJ2-6; the D is unclear. Trimming pared 4 bases from V and 0 bases from J, leaving 5 bases between. The germline V gene has CDR1 SGHDT and CDR2 YYEEEE. The CDR3 sequence is 14 residues long. CDR3 region: CASSPVSGANVLTF. CDR3 DNA: TGTGCCAGCAGCCCTGTCTCTGGGGCCAACGTCCTGACTTTC.

This clone was counted once. V usage is TRBV30 and J usage is TRBJ1-2, with TRBD1 as a possible D gene (5 bases). Germline CDR1 reads GTSNPN; CDR2 reads SVGIG (reference sequence). This CDR3 comprises 16 residues. V lost 1 base, J lost 2 bases, and 17 bases lay in between. The CDR3 sequence: CAWSALTGITNYGYTF. CDR3 DNA: TGTGCCTGGAGTGCGCTCACAGGCATTACAAACTATGGCTACACCTTC.

This chain joins TRBV4-2 and TRBJ1-2; D remains ambiguous. This CDR3 is built from 13 residues. Trimming stripped 0 bases from V and 8 bases from J, with 10 bases between. In germline, CDR1 is LGHNA, CDR2 YNFKEQ. The CDR3 is CASSQDRAGGYTF. The CDR3 DNA reads TGTGCCAGCAGCCAAGATCGAGCGGGGGGCTACACCTTC.

The chain uses TRBV15 and TRBJ2-3; 7 nucleotides agree with TRBD2. This CDR3 is 19 amino acids long. V was pared by 0 bases and J by 3 bases, with 15 bases of the junction left unmatched. Germline CDR1 is LNHNV and CDR2 is YYDKDF (reference sequence). The CDR3 region has the DNA TGTGCCACCAGCAGAGATGGTTTAGGAACTAGCGCGAAAACAGATACGCAGTATTTT. Residues: CATSRDGLGTSAKTDTQYF.